The present TCR beta chain was sequenced within a study of graft-versus-host responses after intestinal transplantation. Study in general: Among the recipients, transplants were multivisceral, liver-intestinal, or isolated intestinal. Following induction with anti-thymocyte globulin, all recipients were given tacrolimus and steroids for around three years.

The germline CDR1 and CDR2 sequences are MNHEY and SMNVEV (reference sequence). This CDR3 contains 14 residues. The germline V and J ends were trimmed by 3 bases and 0 bases, with 6 bases remaining between them. Comment on this clone: Its matching antigen is unknown. Other DNA sequences in the same sample also yield this CDR3.

Clones were sequenced by immunoSEQ multiplex PCR, and TCRdb holds only the in-frame ones, with some missing. The table has about 110,000 clones, approximately 93% seen once. Points from the study as a whole: Maximum circulating GvH clone levels tracked with early post-transplant HvG decreases. Recipient marrow contained GvH clones, some of which appeared first in ileum or blood.

The TCR comes from a human donor who was the organ donor for an intestinal transplant. V usage is TRBV27 and J usage is TRBJ1-5; D is undetermined. The sequencing used unstimulated CD8+ T cells sorted from spleen or lymph node cells, collected before transplant. CDR3 sequence: CASSFRGSNQPQHF. The DNA of the CDR3 is TGTGCCAGCAGTTTTCGGGGTAGCAATCAGCCCCAGCATTTT.